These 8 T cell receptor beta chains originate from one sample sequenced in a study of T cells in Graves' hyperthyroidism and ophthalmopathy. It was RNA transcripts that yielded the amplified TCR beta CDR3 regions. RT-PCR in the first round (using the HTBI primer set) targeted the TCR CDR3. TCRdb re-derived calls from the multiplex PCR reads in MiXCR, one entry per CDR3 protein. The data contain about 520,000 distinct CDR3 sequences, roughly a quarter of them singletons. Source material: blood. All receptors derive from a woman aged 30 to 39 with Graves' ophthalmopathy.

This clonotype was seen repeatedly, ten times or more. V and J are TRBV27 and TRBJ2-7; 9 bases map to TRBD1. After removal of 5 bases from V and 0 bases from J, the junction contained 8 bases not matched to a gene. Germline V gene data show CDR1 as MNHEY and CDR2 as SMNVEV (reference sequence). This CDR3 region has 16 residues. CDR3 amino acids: CASSAHTGGSSYEQYF. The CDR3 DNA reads TGTGCCAGCAGTGCCCATACAGGGGGCAGCTCCTACGAGCAGTACTTC.

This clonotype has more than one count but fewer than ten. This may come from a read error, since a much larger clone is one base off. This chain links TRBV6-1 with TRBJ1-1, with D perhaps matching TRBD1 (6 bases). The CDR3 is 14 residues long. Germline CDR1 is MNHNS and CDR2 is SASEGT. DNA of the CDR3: TGTGCCAGCAGGCCGACAGGTTTGAACACTGAAGCTGTCTTT. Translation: CASRPTGLNTEAVF.

The CDR3 DNA sequence: TGCAGTGCAGGGGACAGGGGGGCGGAAGGAGAAAAACTGTTTTTT. Its translation: CSAGDRGAEGEKLFF. The chain couples TRBV20-1 to TRBJ1-4, with TRBD1 identical over 11 bases. Germline CDR1 and CDR2: DFQATT and SNEGSKA (reference sequence). Losses at the gene ends were 6 bases for V and 8 bases for J; bases not matched to a gene: 11. The CDR3 totals 15 residues.

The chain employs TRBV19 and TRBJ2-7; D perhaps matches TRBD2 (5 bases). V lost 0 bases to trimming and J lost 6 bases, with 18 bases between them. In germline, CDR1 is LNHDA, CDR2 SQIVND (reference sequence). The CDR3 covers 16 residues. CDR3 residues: CASSIEEAVGAGEQYF. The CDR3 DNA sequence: TGTGCCAGTAGTATAGAGGAGGCAGTAGGAGCTGGCGAGCAGTACTTC.

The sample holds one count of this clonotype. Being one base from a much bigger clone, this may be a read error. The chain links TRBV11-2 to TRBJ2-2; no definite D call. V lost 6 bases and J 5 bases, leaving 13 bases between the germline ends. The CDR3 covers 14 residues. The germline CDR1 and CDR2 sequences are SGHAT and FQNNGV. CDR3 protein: CASRSRVGTGELFF. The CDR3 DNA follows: TGTGCCAGCAGGAGTAGGGTCGGAACCGGGGAGCTGTTTTTT.

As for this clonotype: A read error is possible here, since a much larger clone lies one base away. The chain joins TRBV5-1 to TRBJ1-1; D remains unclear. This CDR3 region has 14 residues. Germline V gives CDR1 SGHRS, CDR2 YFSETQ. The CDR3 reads CASSLDHSNTEACF. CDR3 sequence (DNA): TGCGCCAGCAGCTTGGATCACTCGAACACTGAAGCTTGCTTT.

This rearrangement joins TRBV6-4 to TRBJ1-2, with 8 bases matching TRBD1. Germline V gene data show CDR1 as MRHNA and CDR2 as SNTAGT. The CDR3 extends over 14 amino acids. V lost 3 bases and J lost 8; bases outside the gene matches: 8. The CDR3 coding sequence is TGTGCCAGCAGTGAACAGGGGGTAGGATACGGCTACACCTTC. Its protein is CASSEQGVGYGYTF.

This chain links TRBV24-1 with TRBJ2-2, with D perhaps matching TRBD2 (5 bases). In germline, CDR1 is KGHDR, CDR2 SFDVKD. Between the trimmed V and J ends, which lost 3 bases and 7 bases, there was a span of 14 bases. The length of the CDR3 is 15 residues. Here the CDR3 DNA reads TGTGCCACCAGTGATCCGGGCCGGGGAAGCGGGGAGCTGTTTTTT. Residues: CATSDPGRGSGELFF.